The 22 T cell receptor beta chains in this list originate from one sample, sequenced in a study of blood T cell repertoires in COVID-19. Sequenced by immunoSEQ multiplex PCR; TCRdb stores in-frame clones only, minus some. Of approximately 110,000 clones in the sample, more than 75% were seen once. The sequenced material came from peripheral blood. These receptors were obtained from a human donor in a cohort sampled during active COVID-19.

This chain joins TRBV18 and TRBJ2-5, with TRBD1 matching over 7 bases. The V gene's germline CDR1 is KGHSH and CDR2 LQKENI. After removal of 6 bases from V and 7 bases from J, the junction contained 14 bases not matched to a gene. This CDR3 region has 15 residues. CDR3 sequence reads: CASSPTGIGGRTQYF. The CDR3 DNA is TGTGCCAGCTCGCCGACAGGGATCGGTGGTAGGACCCAGTACTTC.

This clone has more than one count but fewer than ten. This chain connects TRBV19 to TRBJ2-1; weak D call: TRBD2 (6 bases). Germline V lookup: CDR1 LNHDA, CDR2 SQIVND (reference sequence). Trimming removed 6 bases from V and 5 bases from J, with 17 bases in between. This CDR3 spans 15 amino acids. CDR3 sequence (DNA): TGTGCCAGTAGAACTGGGGGAGGATTCCACAATGAGCAGTTCTTC. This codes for CASRTGGGFHNEQFF.

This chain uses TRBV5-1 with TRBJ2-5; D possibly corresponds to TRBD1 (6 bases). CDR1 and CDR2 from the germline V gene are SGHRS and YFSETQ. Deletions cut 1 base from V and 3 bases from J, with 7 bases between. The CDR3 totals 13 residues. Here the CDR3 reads CASSLYREETQYF. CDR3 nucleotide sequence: TGCGCCAGCAGCTTGTACAGGGAAGAGACCCAGTACTTC.

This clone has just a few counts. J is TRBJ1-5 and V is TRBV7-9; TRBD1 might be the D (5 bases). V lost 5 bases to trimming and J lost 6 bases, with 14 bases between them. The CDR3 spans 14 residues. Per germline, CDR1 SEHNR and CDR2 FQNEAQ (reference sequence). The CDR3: CASSPSGGIQPQHF. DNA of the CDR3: TGTGCCAGCAGCCCTAGCGGGGGGATTCAGCCCCAGCATTTT.

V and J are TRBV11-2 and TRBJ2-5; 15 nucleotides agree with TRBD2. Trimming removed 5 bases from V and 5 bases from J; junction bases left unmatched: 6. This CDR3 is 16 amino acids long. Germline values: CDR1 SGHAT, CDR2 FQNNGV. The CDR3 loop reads CASSTGLAGGRETQYF. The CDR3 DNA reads TGTGCCAGCAGCACTGGACTAGCGGGAGGGAGGGAGACCCAGTACTTC.

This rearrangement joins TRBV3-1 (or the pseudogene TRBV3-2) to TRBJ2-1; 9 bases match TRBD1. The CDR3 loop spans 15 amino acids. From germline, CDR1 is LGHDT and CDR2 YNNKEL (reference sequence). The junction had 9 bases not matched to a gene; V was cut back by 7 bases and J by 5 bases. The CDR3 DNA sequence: TGTGCCAGCAAACAAACCGGGACAGGGAACAATGAGCAGTTCTTC. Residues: CASKQTGTGNNEQFF.

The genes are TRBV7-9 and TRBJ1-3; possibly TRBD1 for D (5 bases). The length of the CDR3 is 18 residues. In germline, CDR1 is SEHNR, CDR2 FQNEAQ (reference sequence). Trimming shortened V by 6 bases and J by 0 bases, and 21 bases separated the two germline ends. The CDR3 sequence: CASSPRDFEGSSGNTIYF. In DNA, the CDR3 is TGTGCCAGCAGTCCGCGGGACTTCGAGGGGAGCTCTGGAAACACCATATATTTT.

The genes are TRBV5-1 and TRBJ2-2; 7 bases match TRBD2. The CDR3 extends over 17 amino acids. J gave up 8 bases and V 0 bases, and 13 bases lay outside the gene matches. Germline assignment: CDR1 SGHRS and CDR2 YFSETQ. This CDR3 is CASSLAPAGVSAGELFF. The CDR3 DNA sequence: TGCGCCAGCAGCTTGGCTCCCGCGGGAGTCTCAGCTGGGGAGCTGTTTTTT.

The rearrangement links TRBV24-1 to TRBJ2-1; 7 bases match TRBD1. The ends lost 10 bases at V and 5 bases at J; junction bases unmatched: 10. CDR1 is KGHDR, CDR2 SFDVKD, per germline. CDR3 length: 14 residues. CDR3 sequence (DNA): TGTGCCACTGAGGGGGCTTTGTCAAACAATGAGCAGTTCTTC. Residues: CATEGALSNNEQFF.

The CDR3 DNA reads TGCGCCAGCAGGAACCCCGGGGCCGGGGAGCTGTTTTTT. As protein: CASRNPGAGELFF. The rearrangement links TRBV4-3 to TRBJ2-2; TRBD2 is a possible D gene (5 bases). The CDR3 has 13 residues. CDR1 LGHNA and CDR2 YSLEER come from the germline V gene. Trimming shortened V by 6 bases and J by 6 bases, and 11 bases separated the two germline ends.

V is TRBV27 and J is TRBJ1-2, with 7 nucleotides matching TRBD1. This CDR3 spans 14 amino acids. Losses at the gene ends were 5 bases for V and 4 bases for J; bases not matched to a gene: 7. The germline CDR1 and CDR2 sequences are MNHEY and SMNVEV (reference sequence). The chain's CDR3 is CASSPLGQFYGYTF. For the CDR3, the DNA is TGTGCCAGCAGTCCATTGGGACAGTTCTATGGCTACACCTTC.

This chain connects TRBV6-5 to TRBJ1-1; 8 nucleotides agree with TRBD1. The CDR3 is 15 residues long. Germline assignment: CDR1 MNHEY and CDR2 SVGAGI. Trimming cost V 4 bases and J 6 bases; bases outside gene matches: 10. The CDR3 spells CASSFSQGAGAEAFF. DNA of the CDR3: TGTGCCAGCAGTTTCTCCCAGGGGGCCGGGGCTGAAGCTTTCTTT.

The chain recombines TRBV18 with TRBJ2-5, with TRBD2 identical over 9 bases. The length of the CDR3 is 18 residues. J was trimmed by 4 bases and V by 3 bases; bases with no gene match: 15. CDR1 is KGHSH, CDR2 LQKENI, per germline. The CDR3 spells CASSPPSLAGIPPETQYF. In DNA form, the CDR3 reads TGTGCCAGCTCACCCCCGAGTCTAGCGGGAATACCCCCAGAGACCCAGTACTTC.

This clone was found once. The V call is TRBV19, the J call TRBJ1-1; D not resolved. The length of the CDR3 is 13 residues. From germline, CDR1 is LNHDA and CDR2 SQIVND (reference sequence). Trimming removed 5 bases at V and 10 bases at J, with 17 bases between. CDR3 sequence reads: CASSPDGVVGAFF. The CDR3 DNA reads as TGTGCCAGTAGTCCGGACGGGGTGGTCGGAGCTTTCTTT.

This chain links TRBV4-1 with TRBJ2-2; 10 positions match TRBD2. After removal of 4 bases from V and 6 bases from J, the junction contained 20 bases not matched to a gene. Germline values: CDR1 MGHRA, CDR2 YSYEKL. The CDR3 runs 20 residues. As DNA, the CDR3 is TGCGCCAGCAGCCCCCGTAGAGTTTCCGGACTAGCGGAGTCATCCGGGGAGCTGTTTTTT. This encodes CASSPRRVSGLAESSGELFF.

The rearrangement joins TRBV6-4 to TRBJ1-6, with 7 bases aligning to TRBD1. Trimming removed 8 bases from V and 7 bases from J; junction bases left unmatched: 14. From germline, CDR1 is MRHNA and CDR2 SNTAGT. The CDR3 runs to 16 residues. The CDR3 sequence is CASPREVRGHNSPLHF. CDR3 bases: TGTGCCAGCCCTAGGGAGGTAAGGGGGCACAATTCACCCCTCCACTTT.

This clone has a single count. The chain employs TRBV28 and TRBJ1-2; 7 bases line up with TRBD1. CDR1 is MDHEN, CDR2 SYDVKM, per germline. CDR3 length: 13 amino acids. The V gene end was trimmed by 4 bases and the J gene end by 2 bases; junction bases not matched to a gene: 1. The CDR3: CASSSTGNYGYTF. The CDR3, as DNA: TGTGCCAGCAGTTCGACAGGGAACTATGGCTACACCTTC.

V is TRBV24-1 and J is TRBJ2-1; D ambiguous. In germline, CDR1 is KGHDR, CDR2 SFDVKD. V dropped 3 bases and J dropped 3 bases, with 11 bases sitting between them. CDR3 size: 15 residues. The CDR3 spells CATSDPDRDYNEQFF. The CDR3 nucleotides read TGTGCCACCAGTGATCCTGATAGAGACTACAATGAGCAGTTCTTC.

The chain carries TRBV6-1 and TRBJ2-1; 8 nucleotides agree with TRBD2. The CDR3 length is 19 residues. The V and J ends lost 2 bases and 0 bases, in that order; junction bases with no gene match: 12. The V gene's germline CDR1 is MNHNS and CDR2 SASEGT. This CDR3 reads CASSEIGGRLVSSYNEQFF. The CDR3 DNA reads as TGTGCCAGCAGTGAAATTGGCGGGAGGCTCGTCAGCTCCTACAATGAGCAGTTCTTC.

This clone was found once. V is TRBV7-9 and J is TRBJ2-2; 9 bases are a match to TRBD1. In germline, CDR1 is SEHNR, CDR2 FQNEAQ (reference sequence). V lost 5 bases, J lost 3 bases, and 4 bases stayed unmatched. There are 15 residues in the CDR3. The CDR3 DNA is TGTGCCAGCAGCCCGGGACAGGGTGACACCGGGGAGCTGTTTTTT. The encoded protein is CASSPGQGDTGELFF. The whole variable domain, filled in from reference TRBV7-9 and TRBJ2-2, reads DTGVSQNPRHKITKRGQNVTFRCDPISEHNRLYWYRQTLGQGPEFLTYFQNEAQLEKSRLLSDRFSAERPKGSFSTLEIQRTEQGDSAMYLCASSPGQGDTGELFFGEGSRLTVL.

CDR3 amino acids: CASKGTSGVPQTQYF. CDR3 coding DNA: TGCGCCAGCAAAGGGACTAGCGGGGTGCCCCAGACCCAGTACTTC. The chain is built from TRBV5-1 and TRBJ2-5; TRBD2 matches 13 bases. The CDR3 totals 15 residues. J lost 6 bases, V lost 6 bases, and 8 bases had no gene match. CDR1 and CDR2 (germline): SGHRS, YFSETQ.

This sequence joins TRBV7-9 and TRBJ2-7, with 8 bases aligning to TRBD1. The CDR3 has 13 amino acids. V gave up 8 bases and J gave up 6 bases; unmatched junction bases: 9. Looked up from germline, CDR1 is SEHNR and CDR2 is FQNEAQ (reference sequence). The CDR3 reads CASGYFTGGEQYF. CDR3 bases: TGTGCCAGCGGATATTTTACAGGGGGCGAGCAGTACTTC. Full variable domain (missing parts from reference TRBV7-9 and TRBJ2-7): DTGVSQNPRHKITKRGQNVTFRCDPISEHNRLYWYRQTLGQGPEFLTYFQNEAQLEKSRLLSDRFSAERPKGSFSTLEIQRTEQGDSAMYLCASGYFTGGEQYFGPGTRLTVT.